One T cell receptor beta chain is described in this entry. The authors' processing: Estimated nucleated cell counts came from reference gene primer amplification. Sequencing was performed with immunoSEQ multiplex PCR; in TCRdb, only in-frame clones are kept and a portion is missing. The V and J calls and the clone size are those of that table, but D and trimming were determined from the DNA. The profile shows 330,000 or so clones, 88% of them singletons. This sample was taken from a study of blood T cell repertoires in COVID-19. The wider study: The study drew acute and convalescent COVID-19 samples from the United States, Italy and Spain.

The study recruited people aged about 18 to 95 years across 24 US areas. Cohorts were determined from participant-reported clinical history. CDR1 and CDR2 from the germline V gene are GTSNPN and SVGIG (reference sequence). The CDR3 extends over 12 amino acids. V gave up 4 bases and J gave up 4 bases, with 10 bases separating them. This TCR came from a woman aged 25 to 39 who had been exposed to COVID-19. Input material: PBMCs or T cells enriched from blood (not recorded which). The gene calls are TRBV30 and TRBJ1-1, with D unclear. The CDR3 nucleotides read TGTGCCTGGACGAGGGTCGGCACTGAAGCTTTCTTT. Residues: CAWTRVGTEAFF.